This TCR beta chain was obtained from a study of prognosis after radiotherapy for stage I lung cancer. Study information: Aged about 53 to 84 years, with a median of about 74 years, the patients were about a dozen men and roughly six women.

The study, taken as a whole, reports: The authors did not determine whether the expanded TCR clones were tumor-specific. Before stereotactic body radiation therapy the median unique TCR clone count was about 10,000, and afterwards it fell to some 6,900.

Remarks on this clonotype: Antigen: not known.

The genomic DNA TCR beta CDR3 region underwent two rounds of multiplex PCR. Used in first-round PCR were primers specific to each TRBV and TRBJ gene. As the PCR entered its second round, universal primers were used. TCRdb redid the calling of the multiplex PCR reads with MiXCR, one entry per CDR3 protein. This table holds under 20,000 distinct CDR3 sequences, roughly 45% found once. CDR3 length: 14 residues. CDR1 SGHNT and CDR2 YYREEE come from the germline V gene (reference sequence). V dropped 0 bases and J dropped 5 bases, with 9 bases sitting between them. The sample in question was PBMCs, obtained before or after stereotactic body radiation therapy (not recorded which). The clonotype originates from a donor of 50 years or more with non-small cell lung cancer. The V gene is TRBV5-4, the J gene TRBJ2-1; D is undetermined. The CDR3 nucleotides read TGTGCCAGCAGCTTGGTACCCAAAAACAATGAGCAGTTCTTC. This translates into CASSLVPKNNEQFF. Looking up the rest from reference TRBV5-4 and TRBJ2-1 gives the full variable domain: ETGVTQSPTHLIKTRGQQVTLRCSSQSGHNTVSWYQQALGQGPQFIFQYYREEENGRGNFPPRFSGLQFPNYSSELNVNALELDDSALYLCASSLVPKNNEQFFGPGTRLTVL.